This T cell receptor (beta chain) was captured by sequencing in a study of cytomegalovirus exposure and HLA in healthy donors. Study information: An earlier analysis identified 117 million unique TCR beta sequences in about 180 million T cells.

Note on this clone: Its antigen is not identified.

Study-level points and caveats: Reportedly, TCR beta sequences accurately predicted HLA-A and HLA-B alleles in most subjects.

60 Vbeta and 13 Jbeta primers were used in PCR. Sequencing was performed with immunoSEQ multiplex PCR; in TCRdb, only in-frame clones are kept and a portion is missing. The repertoire includes 210,000 or so clones, more than 70% of them detected once, and 1.3% sits in the top ten. Each of the donors was a healthy bone marrow donor. Nominal health characterized the donors when sampled, though unrecorded immune exposures were likely. V was cut by 5 bases and J by 0 bases, with 14 bases left in between. This CDR3 has 15 amino acids. Germline CDR1 reads SGHTA; CDR2 reads FQGNSA. V gene TRBV7-2 combines with J gene TRBJ2-7, with a weak D call TRBD2 (7 bases). The clonotype originates from a human donor in good health. The sequencing input was PBMCs. The CDR3 region has the DNA TGTGCCAGCAGCCGAAGGGGGGGCAGCTCCTACGAGCAGTACTTC. Its protein is CASSRRGGSSYEQYF. Together with reference TRBV7-2 and TRBJ2-7, the CDR3 gives the full variable domain: GAGVSQSPSNKVTEKGKDVELRCDPISGHTALYWYRQSLGQGLEFLIYFQGNSAPDKSGLPSDRFSAERTGGSVSTLTIQRTQQEDSAVYLCASSRRGGSSYEQYFGPGTRLTVT.